This is a list of T cell receptor beta chains from one sample in a study of blood T cell repertoires in COVID-19. Libraries were prepared by immunoSEQ multiplex PCR; TCRdb keeps only in-frame clonotypes and omits some of them. The sample yields about 170,000 clones, 90% seen once. Sequencing was done on a sample of peripheral blood. These receptors were obtained from a man in his fifties or sixties with acute or convalescent COVID-19. CDR3s include the opening cysteine and the closing phenylalanine or tryptophan. Fields, in order: J gene, D gene, V gene, CDR3 DNA, CDR3 protein. A D gene is named only where the DNA matches it firmly.

>TRBJ2-3|TRBD2|TRBV7-2
TGTGCCAGCAGCTTAGTCTTCTCCGCGGGAGTCACAGATACGCAGTATTTT
CASSLVFSAGVTDTQYF
>TRBJ2-4|.|TRBV19
TGTGCCAGTAGTATAGGAGCTGAGAGAATCTCTCGGAACATTCAGTACTTC
CASSIGAERISRNIQYF
>TRBJ1-5|.|TRBV19
TGTGCCAGTATCCCGGGAAGCTCTTATAGCAATCAGCCCCAGCATTTT
CASIPGSSYSNQPQHF
>TRBJ2-1|TRBD2|TRBV3-1/TRBV3-2
TGTGCCAGCAGCGCATTAGCGGGAGGGCGGAATGAGCAGTTCTTC
CASSALAGGRNEQFF
>TRBJ1-5|.|TRBV6-5
TGTGCCAGCAGGGGGGGGGCGCGAACGGATCAGCCCCAGCATTTT
CASRGGARTDQPQHF
>TRBJ1-2|.|TRBV5-4
TGTGCCAGCAGCGTAGGAGGGGAGAACTATGGCTACACCTTC
CASSVGGENYGYTF
>TRBJ1-3|TRBD1|TRBV7-3
TGTGCCAGCAGCCTTCGACAGGGCCCTGGAAACACCATATATTTT
CASSLRQGPGNTIYF
>TRBJ2-1|.|TRBV5-1
TGCGCCAGCAGCTTGGGGTGGGGGGACAGACACAATGAGCAGTTCTTC
CASSLGWGDRHNEQFF
>TRBJ2-1|TRBD2|TRBV19
TGTGCCAGTAGTATGATCCTCCGGACTAGCGGGAGGGCCTACAATGAGCAGTTCTTC
CASSMILRTSGRAYNEQFF
>TRBJ2-2|.|TRBV6-5
TGTGCCAGCAGTTATTACAAAACAGCCGGGGAGCTGTTTTTT
CASSYYKTAGELFF
>TRBJ1-3|.|TRBV13
TGTGCCAGCAGCTCCTACAGGGCTGGAAACACCATATATTTT
CASSSYRAGNTIYF